This TCR beta chain was captured by sequencing in a study of post-analysis software for immune sequencing data. Looking at the study overall: The cohort encompassed relapsing-remitting, secondary progressive and progressive-relapsing multiple sclerosis disease courses. The study's findings and limits: For normalized Chao1 diversity, multiple sclerosis patients scored significantly lower than controls did. When patients were compared with controls, 4 or 5 TRBV segments were more frequent, TRBV5-6, TRBV5-1 and TRBV20-1 among them.

Germline CDR1 reads SNHLY; CDR2 reads FYNNEI. The ends were cut back, 8 bases at V and 2 bases at J, with 10 bases in the middle. The CDR3 has 12 residues. Presence of unique molecular identifiers characterized the TCR beta cDNA libraries. It was from about 1 to 10 million T cells that 500,000 or so cDNA molecules came. TCRdb independently ran MiXCR on the PCR reads; one entry per CDR3 protein. The table lists roughly 570,000 distinct CDR3 sequences, approximately 34% of them singletons. To note about this clonotype: The antigen remains undetermined.

The rearrangement joins TRBV2 to TRBJ2-7; a possible D gene is TRBD2 (6 bases). This sequence was found in a girl under 18 with multiple sclerosis. Sequenced material: blood. The chain's CDR3 is CASYSGTYEQYF. The CDR3, as DNA: TGTGCCAGCTATAGCGGAACCTACGAGCAGTACTTC.